These T cell receptor beta chains were read from a single sample in a study of cytomegalovirus exposure and HLA in healthy donors. Assay: immunoSEQ multiplex PCR; the TCRdb copy retains only in-frame clones and omits some. This table has roughly 150,000 clones, about 80% appearing once. The specimen was PBMCs. These TCRs come from a woman in her 40s in good health and CMV-seronegative. The CDR3 runs from the conserved cysteine through the conserved F or W. Fields, in order: clone size, D gene, J gene, V gene, CDR3 protein, CDR3 DNA. The D gene is left open where the match is weak. Size tells how often a clone was seen (once, few, many) or the class of an expanded clone, and some rows leave it out.

abundance: -
d_gene: TRBD1
j_gene: TRBJ1-5
v_gene: TRBV19
CDR3aa: CASSIGGQGIGQPQHF
CDR3nt: TGTGCCAGTAGTATAGGGGGACAGGGGATTGGGCAGCCCCAGCATTTT

abundance: -
d_gene: -
j_gene: TRBJ1-4
v_gene: TRBV27
CDR3aa: CASSLAGDAPTNEKLFF
CDR3nt: TGTGCCAGCAGTTTAGCAGGGGACGCTCCAACTAATGAAAAACTGTTTTTT

abundance: -
d_gene: TRBD2
j_gene: TRBJ2-6
v_gene: TRBV4-1
CDR3aa: CASSQDSSLAGWPGANGLTF
CDR3nt: TGCGCCAGCAGCCAAGATAGCTCCCTAGCGGGATGGCCTGGGGCCAACGGCCTGACTTTC

abundance: -
d_gene: TRBD2
j_gene: TRBJ2-1
v_gene: TRBV30
CDR3aa: CAWSTGLAGGEQFF
CDR3nt: TGTGCCTGGAGTACGGGTCTAGCGGGGGGTGAGCAGTTCTTC

abundance: -
d_gene: TRBD1
j_gene: TRBJ1-2
v_gene: TRBV5-1
CDR3aa: CASSLAPRTGLYGYTF
CDR3nt: TGCGCCAGCAGCTTGGCCCCTAGGACAGGGCTCTATGGCTACACCTTC

abundance: -
d_gene: -
j_gene: TRBJ2-3
v_gene: TRBV9
CDR3aa: CASSPVPLDTQYF
CDR3nt: TGTGCCAGCAGCCCGGTCCCCCTAGATACGCAGTATTTT

abundance: -
d_gene: -
j_gene: TRBJ1-1
v_gene: TRBV29-1
CDR3aa: CSVAWTAWMNTEAFF
CDR3nt: TGCAGCGTGGCATGGACAGCCTGGATGAACACTGAAGCTTTCTTT

abundance: few
d_gene: TRBD1
j_gene: TRBJ1-1
v_gene: TRBV7-9
CDR3aa: CSSSSRDRGKAFF
CDR3nt: TGTTCCAGCAGCTCGAGGGACAGGGGAAAAGCTTTCTTT

abundance: few
d_gene: TRBD1
j_gene: TRBJ2-6
v_gene: TRBV28
CDR3aa: CASRSAGTGTSGANVLTF
CDR3nt: TGTGCCAGCAGATCGGCGGGGACAGGGACCTCTGGGGCCAACGTCCTGACTTTC

abundance: -
d_gene: TRBD1
j_gene: TRBJ1-4
v_gene: TRBV30
CDR3aa: CAGQPTGGAFEKLFF
CDR3nt: TGTGCCGGACAACCGACAGGGGGCGCGTTTGAAAAACTGTTTTTT

abundance: -
d_gene: -
j_gene: TRBJ1-2
v_gene: TRBV30
CDR3aa: CAWSVQVGSRSAYGYTF
CDR3nt: TGTGCCTGGAGTGTACAGGTCGGGAGCCGATCCGCTTATGGCTACACCTTC

abundance: -
d_gene: TRBD2
j_gene: TRBJ2-7
v_gene: TRBV7-8
CDR3aa: CASRTSFPYEQYF
CDR3nt: TGTGCCAGCAGGACTAGCTTCCCCTACGAGCAGTACTTC

abundance: -
d_gene: TRBD1
j_gene: TRBJ1-1
v_gene: TRBV10-3
CDR3aa: CAITSTGLDTEAFF
CDR3nt: TGTGCCATCACCTCGACAGGGTTGGACACTGAAGCTTTCTTT

abundance: -
d_gene: TRBD1
j_gene: TRBJ1-2
v_gene: TRBV6-5
CDR3aa: CASRPRQGTLGRTF
CDR3nt: TGTGCCAGCAGGCCCCGACAGGGCACCCTCGGTAGGACCTTC

abundance: -
d_gene: -
j_gene: TRBJ2-1
v_gene: TRBV4-3
CDR3aa: CASSQDLGSNEQFF
CDR3nt: TGCGCCAGCAGCCAAGATCTCGGTTCCAATGAGCAGTTCTTC

abundance: -
d_gene: -
j_gene: TRBJ1-2
v_gene: TRBV7-2
CDR3aa: CASSPEGGRSGYTF
CDR3nt: TGTGCCAGCAGCCCCGAGGGGGGGCGAAGTGGCTACACCTTC

abundance: -
d_gene: TRBD2
j_gene: TRBJ2-1
v_gene: TRBV5-1
CDR3aa: CASNPFSGGVNEQFF
CDR3nt: TGCGCCAGCAACCCGTTTAGCGGGGGGGTCAATGAGCAGTTCTTC

abundance: -
d_gene: TRBD1
j_gene: TRBJ2-2
v_gene: TRBV7-3
CDR3aa: CASSRTGGVYRELFF
CDR3nt: TGTGCCAGCAGCCGAACAGGGGGAGTTTACCGGGAGCTGTTTTTT

abundance: -
d_gene: -
j_gene: TRBJ2-7
v_gene: TRBV7-9
CDR3aa: CSSSWEGGWSGEQYF
CDR3nt: TGTTCCAGCAGCTGGGAGGGGGGATGGTCGGGCGAGCAGTACTTC

abundance: few
d_gene: -
j_gene: TRBJ2-7
v_gene: TRBV4-3
CDR3aa: CASSQELAAGYEQYF
CDR3nt: TGCGCCAGCAGCCAAGAATTAGCAGCGGGCTACGAGCAGTACTTC

abundance: -
d_gene: TRBD1
j_gene: TRBJ1-1
v_gene: TRBV7-8
CDR3aa: CASSLGQGVNTEAFF
CDR3nt: TGTGCCAGCAGCTTAGGACAGGGAGTGAACACTGAAGCTTTCTTT

abundance: -
d_gene: -
j_gene: TRBJ2-3
v_gene: TRBV9
CDR3aa: CASSPLRSAGGTDTQYF
CDR3nt: TGTGCCAGCAGCCCGCTCCGTAGCGCGGGCGGCACAGATACGCAGTATTTT

abundance: -
d_gene: TRBD1
j_gene: TRBJ1-4
v_gene: TRBV28
CDR3aa: CASSLVQGIGSNEKLFF
CDR3nt: TGTGCCAGCAGTTTAGTACAGGGGATAGGGTCTAATGAAAAACTGTTTTTT

abundance: -
d_gene: -
j_gene: TRBJ2-5
v_gene: TRBV5-4
CDR3aa: CASSQLGGRKTQYF
CDR3nt: TGTGCCAGCAGCCAACTAGGGGGAAGGAAGACCCAGTACTTC

abundance: -
d_gene: -
j_gene: TRBJ1-2
v_gene: TRBV28
CDR3aa: CASSMGGGSANYGYTF
CDR3nt: TGTGCCAGCAGTATGGGAGGGGGTAGCGCTAACTATGGCTACACCTTC

abundance: -
d_gene: TRBD1
j_gene: TRBJ1-6
v_gene: TRBV2
CDR3aa: CASSDRQGANSPLHF
CDR3nt: TGTGCCAGCAGTGACAGACAGGGGGCGAATTCACCCCTCCACTTT

abundance: -
d_gene: -
j_gene: TRBJ2-4
v_gene: TRBV19
CDR3aa: CATRGILAKNIQYF
CDR3nt: TGTGCCACCCGAGGTATTCTAGCCAAAAACATTCAGTACTTC

abundance: -
d_gene: -
j_gene: TRBJ2-7
v_gene: TRBV28
CDR3aa: CASSGAGFYEQYF
CDR3nt: TGTGCCAGCAGCGGAGCGGGTTTCTACGAGCAGTACTTC

abundance: -
d_gene: -
j_gene: TRBJ2-6
v_gene: TRBV5-1
CDR3aa: CASSPGGANVLTF
CDR3nt: TGCGCCAGCAGCCCGGGGGGGGCCAACGTCCTGACTTTC

abundance: -
d_gene: -
j_gene: TRBJ2-2
v_gene: TRBV19
CDR3aa: CASSIGGVSNTGELFF
CDR3nt: TGTGCCAGTAGTATTGGAGGGGTATCGAACACCGGGGAGCTGTTTTTT

abundance: few
d_gene: TRBD1
j_gene: TRBJ1-2
v_gene: TRBV4-2
CDR3aa: CASSRPGQLDYGYTF
CDR3nt: TGTGCCAGCAGCCGGCCGGGACAGCTAGACTATGGCTACACCTTC

abundance: -
d_gene: -
j_gene: TRBJ1-2
v_gene: TRBV27
CDR3aa: CASSPYGSNGYTF
CDR3nt: TGTGCCAGCAGTCCGTACGGGTCCAATGGCTACACCTTC

abundance: -
d_gene: -
j_gene: TRBJ1-5
v_gene: TRBV12-5
CDR3aa: CASGPTGRDQPQHF
CDR3nt: TGTGCTAGTGGTCCCACAGGGCGGGATCAGCCCCAGCATTTT

abundance: -
d_gene: TRBD1
j_gene: TRBJ2-7
v_gene: TRBV5-1
CDR3aa: CASSFWTGYEQYF
CDR3nt: TGCGCCAGCAGCTTTTGGACAGGCTACGAGCAGTACTTC

abundance: -
d_gene: TRBD1
j_gene: TRBJ1-2
v_gene: TRBV27
CDR3aa: CASSSRDRWVIDNYGYTF
CDR3nt: TGTGCCAGCAGTTCGAGGGACAGGTGGGTAATCGATAACTATGGCTACACCTTC

abundance: -
d_gene: TRBD1
j_gene: TRBJ1-3
v_gene: TRBV7-9
CDR3aa: CSSSTDREHIYF
CDR3nt: TGTTCCAGCAGCACGGACAGGGAACACATATATTTT

abundance: -
d_gene: -
j_gene: TRBJ2-7
v_gene: TRBV11-2
CDR3aa: CASSLGSGFRREQYF
CDR3nt: TGTGCCAGCAGCTTAGGGTCAGGGTTCCGGCGCGAGCAGTACTTC

abundance: -
d_gene: TRBD1
j_gene: TRBJ1-5
v_gene: TRBV28
CDR3aa: CASSLLRGQGENQPQHF
CDR3nt: TGTGCCAGCAGTTTATTAAGGGGTCAGGGGGAAAATCAGCCCCAGCATTTT

abundance: -
d_gene: TRBD2
j_gene: TRBJ2-7
v_gene: TRBV7-2
CDR3aa: CASSLPGLEYEQYF
CDR3nt: TGTGCCAGCAGTCTTCCGGGACTAGAATACGAGCAGTACTTC

abundance: -
d_gene: -
j_gene: TRBJ2-7
v_gene: TRBV4-1
CDR3aa: CASSQDWGGFYEQYF
CDR3nt: TGCGCCAGCAGCCAAGATTGGGGCGGTTTCTACGAGCAGTACTTC

abundance: -
d_gene: -
j_gene: TRBJ2-1
v_gene: TRBV6-5
CDR3aa: CASSYSRFGGGEQFF
CDR3nt: TGTGCCAGCAGTTACTCGAGATTTGGGGGGGGCGAGCAGTTCTTC

abundance: -
d_gene: -
j_gene: TRBJ2-3
v_gene: TRBV27
CDR3aa: CASSPLASYTQYF
CDR3nt: TGTGCCAGCAGTCCCTTAGCGTCATATACGCAGTATTTT